A selection of T cell receptor beta chains follows, all from one sample in a study of liver allograft versus peripheral blood T cells. TCRdb recomputed calls from the reads with MiXCR, one row per CDR3 protein. The table lists about 14,000 distinct CDR3 sequences, roughly 20% of them singletons, with about 5.8% in the top ten. These receptors were obtained from a human patient who had a liver transplant. The T cells may partly be graft donor cells. The CDR3 runs from the conserved cysteine through the conserved F or W. D genes are given only for firm matches. Size values are once, few and many counts, or a class for expanded clones, and some rows have none.

clone size,J gene,V gene,D gene,CDR3 DNA,CDR3 protein
medium-sized,TRBJ1-3,TRBV6-6,-,TGTGCCAGCAGTTATGGGGCAGGGCGTTCCTCTGGAAACACCATATATTTT,CASSYGAGRSSGNTIYF
medium-sized,TRBJ1-1,TRBV6-1,TRBD1,TGTGCCAGCGTCAATTCAGGGGGCACTGAAGCTTTCTTT,CASVNSGGTEAFF
few,TRBJ1-1,TRBV11-2,-,TGTGCCAGCAGCCAAACGAGGGGTACTGAAGCTTTCTTT,CASSQTRGTEAFF
-,TRBJ2-3,TRBV6-5,-,TGTGCCAGCAGTTACTCTGGAAAGGGGAGGGATACGCAGTATTTT,CASSYSGKGRDTQYF
few,TRBJ1-5,TRBV7-2,-,TGTGCCAGCAGCTTAGGGGGGCTGAGCAATCAGCCCCAGCATTTT,CASSLGGLSNQPQHF
medium-sized,TRBJ1-1,TRBV7-2,TRBD1,TGTGCCAGCAGCACCCACAGGGGCACTGAAGCTTTCTTT,CASSTHRGTEAFF
many,TRBJ2-6,TRBV19,TRBD1,TGTGCCAGTAGTACAGGGGGCGCGAACTCTGGGGCCAACGTCCTGACTTTC,CASSTGGANSGANVLTF
-,TRBJ1-5,TRBV5-6,TRBD1,TGTGCCAGCAGCCGCAGGGGGGCGAGCAATCAGCCCCAGCATTTT,CASSRRGASNQPQHF
-,TRBJ1-4,TRBV6-1,TRBD1,TGTGCCAGCAGTGACCCGGGACAGGGGAATGAAAAACTGTTTTTT,CASSDPGQGNEKLFF
-,TRBJ2-1,TRBV11-1,TRBD2,TGTGCCAGCAGCCTAGAGGGGACTAGGTACAATGAGCAGTTCTTC,CASSLEGTRYNEQFF
medium-sized,TRBJ2-1,TRBV6-6,TRBD2,TGTGCCAGCAAGAAGGGACTAGCGGGGGCGGGGAGCTCCTACAATGAGCAGTTCTTC,CASKKGLAGAGSSYNEQFF
medium-sized,TRBJ1-2,TRBV6-1,TRBD1,TGTGCCAGCAGTGATGGCAGGGGGGATCGTAGGACCTTC,CASSDGRGDRRTF
medium-sized,TRBJ1-4,TRBV29-1,TRBD1,TGCAGCGTGAACGGGGACAGGAGTTCAGAAAAACTGTTTTTT,CSVNGDRSSEKLFF
few,TRBJ1-5,TRBV19,-,TGTGCCAGTAGTAATTTCTTTGAACAGCCCCAGCATTTT,CASSNFFEQPQHF
-,TRBJ1-3,TRBV6-5,-,TGTGCCAGCAGTTACGGCCCTAGAAACACCATATATTTT,CASSYGPRNTIYF
-,TRBJ1-3,TRBV12-3/TRBV12-4,-,TGTGCCAGCAGTCCATCCACTGTCTACTCTGGAAACACCATATATTTT,CASSPSTVYSGNTIYF
medium-sized,TRBJ1-1,TRBV7-2,-,TGTGCCAGCAGCTTAGGGGTAGGGTCAAATGAAGCTTTCTTT,CASSLGVGSNEAFF
medium-sized,TRBJ1-1,TRBV6-2/TRBV6-3,-,TGTGCCAGCAGTATGGGAACTGAAGCTTTCTTT,CASSMGTEAFF
-,TRBJ2-2,TRBV9,TRBD1,TGTGCCAGCAGCGTCGGACAGGGACAGACCGGGGAGCTGTTTTTT,CASSVGQGQTGELFF
-,TRBJ1-1,TRBV7-9,-,TGTGCCAGCAGCTTCCCTCCGGGGACTGAAGCTTTCTTT,CASSFPPGTEAFF
few,TRBJ1-2,TRBV6-5,TRBD1,TGTGCCAGCAGTTATTGGACAGGGGGGAACTATGGCTACACCTTC,CASSYWTGGNYGYTF
many,TRBJ1-2,TRBV6-5,TRBD1,TGTGCCAGCAACAACCCCGGGACAGCAGGCTACACCTTC,CASNNPGTAGYTF
many,TRBJ1-2,TRBV6-5,TRBD1,TGTGCCAGCAGTTACTCGTTTTTAGGGACAGGGGGCAGGGGCTACACCTTC,CASSYSFLGTGGRGYTF
-,TRBJ2-1,TRBV20-1,-,TGCAGTGTCGGACAAAACTACAATGAGCAGTTCTTC,CSVGQNYNEQFF
medium-sized,TRBJ2-2,TRBV18,-,TGTGCCAGCTCACCACCGGGGAACACCGGGGAGCTGTTTTTT,CASSPPGNTGELFF
-,TRBJ2-1,TRBV7-3,TRBD2,TGTGCCAGCAGCCCGGGGGGGACCTCTCGCAATGAGCAGTTCTTC,CASSPGGTSRNEQFF
-,TRBJ1-6,TRBV6-5,-,TGTGCCAGCAGTCCCCTGGGGGGGGGCGCGAATAATTCACCCCTCCACTTT,CASSPLGGGANNSPLHF
-,TRBJ1-2,TRBV6-5,TRBD1,TGTGCCAGCAGCCCGGGACAGGGGGCAGCTAACTATGGCTACACCTTC,CASSPGQGAANYGYTF
-,TRBJ2-7,TRBV7-2,-,TGTGCCAGCAGCCGGACCGGGACCTCGCCGTACGAGCAGTACTTC,CASSRTGTSPYEQYF
medium-sized,TRBJ1-2,TRBV19,-,TGTGCCAGTACGAGCGGGCGGAACTATGGCTACACCTTC,CASTSGRNYGYTF
few,TRBJ2-2,TRBV7-9,-,TGTGCCAGCAGCGTTGGGGCCACCGGGGAGCTGTTTTTT,CASSVGATGELFF
-,TRBJ1-2,TRBV9,-,TGTGCCAGCAGCGTGGGCCCTGACGTGGGGTATTATTATGGCTACACCTTC,CASSVGPDVGYYYGYTF
-,TRBJ2-7,TRBV5-4,-,TGTGCCAGCAGCTTGATTAGTAGCTCCTACGAGCAGTACTTC,CASSLISSSYEQYF
medium-sized,TRBJ1-6,TRBV19,-,TGTGCCAGTAGTAATACAGGGTACACCTATAATTCACCCCTCCACTTT,CASSNTGYTYNSPLHF
many,TRBJ1-2,TRBV6-6,-,TGTGCCAGCAGCAACACAGGGAATGGCTACACCTTC,CASSNTGNGYTF
medium-sized,TRBJ1-2,TRBV5-4,-,TGTGCCAGCAGCTTGGACAGCTATGGCTACACCTTC,CASSLDSYGYTF
medium-sized,TRBJ1-2,TRBV10-3,-,TGTGCCATCAGCCCAGGGAACTATGGCTACACCTTC,CAISPGNYGYTF
-,TRBJ1-1,TRBV2,-,TGTGCCAGCAAGAGGGACCAGGGGACATTGAACACTGAAGCTTTCTTT,CASKRDQGTLNTEAFF